This T cell receptor (beta chain) appears in the sequencing data of a study of identical twins. Each CDR3 protein gets one entry after TCRdb re-called the 5' RACE reads with MiXCR. This sample has roughly 290,000 distinct CDR3 sequences, with less than 9% found just once. Germline assignment: CDR1 SGHAT and CDR2 FQDESV (reference sequence). The V end was cut by 3 bases, the J end by 16 bases, with 16 bases between. The CDR3 consists of 12 residues. This clonotype was observed a handful of times. The data also belong to a second study, concerning yellow fever vaccine responses in identical twins.

The V gene is TRBV11-1, the J gene TRBJ2-1, with no clear D. Sequencing was carried out using memory (CD45RO+) T cells sorted from blood. The receptor was derived from a woman in her late teens or twenties in good health. CDR3 DNA sequence: TGTGCCAGCAGCTTGCCCGGCGGCCCCCGATTCTTC. It is translated as CASSLPGGPRFF. Full variable domain (remainder filled in from reference TRBV11-1 and TRBJ2-1): EAEVAQSPRYKITEKSQAVAFWCDPISGHATLYWYRQILGQGPELLVQFQDESVVDDSQLPKDRFSAERLKGVDSTLKIQPAELGDSAMYLCASSLPGGPRFFGPGTRLTVL.